These 30 T cell receptor beta chains were all obtained from the same sample, sequenced in a study of T cell changes during pregnancy in multiple sclerosis. Clones were sequenced by immunoSEQ multiplex PCR, and TCRdb holds only the in-frame ones, with some missing. The table has 65,000 to 75,000 clones, around nine tenths seen once. Sequenced material: peripheral blood, taken after pregnancy. The receptors originated from a female donor in good health, enrolled as a control in a pregnancy study.

This clone has a single count. V and J are TRBV7-2 and TRBJ1-2, with TRBD1 as a possible D gene (5 bases). The CDR3 consists of 13 residues. V was pared by 1 base and J by 4 bases, with 7 bases between. Germline CDR1 and CDR2: SGHTA and FQGNSA. The CDR3 here is CASSLGGLYGYTF. The CDR3 DNA follows: TGTGCCAGCAGCTTAGGGGGACTCTATGGCTACACCTTC.

The chain has TRBV28 and TRBJ2-5; a weak D match, TRBD2 (5 bases). Germline CDR1 reads MDHEN; CDR2 reads SYDVKM. The ends were cut back, 4 bases at V and 0 bases at J, with 18 bases in the middle. The CDR3 consists of 17 residues. The CDR3 DNA reads TGTGCCAGCAGTTCGGGGTCTGGAAGAATGTACCAAGAGACCCAGTACTTC. It encodes CASSSGSGRMYQETQYF.

V usage is TRBV9 and J usage is TRBJ2-1; 8 bases are shared with TRBD2. The ends lost 2 bases at V and 6 bases at J; junction bases unmatched: 10. The length of the CDR3 is 16 residues. In germline, CDR1 is SGDLS, CDR2 YYNGEE. The CDR3 protein is CASSVSTGGAPNEQFF. CDR3 in DNA: TGTGCCAGCAGCGTCTCGACGGGAGGGGCCCCCAATGAGCAGTTCTTC.

The genes are TRBV5-6 and TRBJ1-3, with TRBD1 matching 8 bases. This CDR3 comprises 16 residues. Germline V gene sequence: CDR1 SGHDT, CDR2 YYEEEE. J was trimmed by 0 bases and V by 3 bases; bases with no gene match: 5. DNA of the CDR3: TGTGCCAGCAGCTGGGGGGACAGGACCTCTGGAAACACCATATATTTT. Residues: CASSWGDRTSGNTIYF.

J is TRBJ1-2 and V is TRBV29-1; D is undetermined. CDR3 length equals 13 residues. In germline, CDR1 is SQVTM, CDR2 ANQGSEA. The V end was cut by 4 bases, the J end by 0 bases, with 9 bases between. Here the CDR3 reads CSVGARANYGYTF. The CDR3 DNA follows: TGCAGCGTTGGGGCGAGAGCTAACTATGGCTACACCTTC.

V is TRBV5-4 and J is TRBJ2-1, with D perhaps matching TRBD1 (6 bases). CDR1 and CDR2 (germline): SGHNT, YYREEE (reference sequence). Trimming removed 0 bases from V and 9 bases from J, with 16 bases in between. The CDR3 extends over 15 amino acids. The CDR3 protein is CASSLGGRTASEQFF. CDR3 bases: TGTGCCAGCAGCTTGGGGGGGCGGACTGCTTCTGAGCAGTTCTTC.

The chain joins TRBV15 to TRBJ2-1, with D maybe TRBD1 (5 bases). This CDR3 region has 16 residues. V lost 1 base, J lost 7 bases, and 17 bases lay in between. Looked up from germline, CDR1 is LNHNV and CDR2 is YYDKDF (reference sequence). CDR3 residues: CATSRVTGQGENEQFF. The CDR3 DNA is TGTGCCACCAGCAGAGTAACGGGTCAGGGTGAAAATGAGCAGTTCTTC.

The chain has TRBV7-8 and TRBJ2-1; TRBD1 matches at 9 bases. Germline lookup yields CDR1 SGHVS and CDR2 FQNEAQ. The CDR3 runs 17 residues. J lost 7 bases, V lost 4 bases, and 14 bases had no gene match. The CDR3 is CASSYDPTGTGQNEQFF. Here the CDR3 DNA reads TGTGCCAGCAGCTACGACCCTACCGGGACAGGGCAAAATGAGCAGTTCTTC.

The rearrangement uses TRBV5-1 and TRBJ2-3; D is ambiguous. CDR3 size: 15 residues. Trimming left V 0 bases short and J 0 bases short, with 8 bases between. Germline V lookup: CDR1 SGHRS, CDR2 YFSETQ. CDR3 in DNA: TGCGCCAGCAGCTTGGGTCGGTCTAGCACAGATACGCAGTATTTT. This codes for CASSLGRSSTDTQYF.

This clone appeared once. The chain combines TRBV5-1 with TRBJ2-7; 14 positions agree with TRBD2. Germline V gene sequence: CDR1 SGHRS, CDR2 YFSETQ. The CDR3 runs to 18 residues. The ends lost 4 bases at V and 2 bases at J; junction bases unmatched: 11. The CDR3 coding sequence is TGCGCCAGCAGCCTGCGGACTAGCGGGGGGCTTGGAACCTACGAGCAGTACTTC. Encoded protein: CASSLRTSGGLGTYEQYF.

The chain links TRBV7-9 to TRBJ1-4; 7 bases align to TRBD1. V shed 3 bases, J shed 5 bases, and the junction held 12 bases outside the gene matches. The CDR3 is 17 amino acids. The germline V gene encodes CDR1 SEHNR and CDR2 FQNEAQ (reference sequence). This CDR3 is CASSLKLRGQRNEKLFF. DNA of the CDR3: TGTGCCAGCAGCTTGAAATTACGGGGACAGAGGAATGAAAAACTGTTTTTT.

J is TRBJ1-4 and V is TRBV4-3, with 11 bases aligning to TRBD1. V gave up 4 bases and J gave up 0 bases; unmatched junction bases: 7. The germline V gene has CDR1 LGHNA and CDR2 YSLEER. The length of the CDR3 is 18 residues. The CDR3 region has the DNA TGCGCCAGCAGCCGGGGACAGGGGGGGTCCGCAACTAATGAAAAACTGTTTTTT. Translated: CASSRGQGGSATNEKLFF.

V and J are TRBV19 and TRBJ1-1; tentative D call: TRBD1 (6 bases). CDR1 and CDR2 (germline): LNHDA, SQIVND (reference sequence). V lost 1 base, J lost 4 bases, and 16 bases lay in between. The CDR3 sequence is 16 residues long. This CDR3 is CASSIGGQGIGTEAFF. The CDR3 nucleotides read TGTGCCAGTAGTATAGGGGGGCAGGGGATCGGCACTGAAGCTTTCTTT. The full variable domain, with the rest looked up from reference TRBV19 and TRBJ1-1, is DGGITQSPKYLFRKEGQNVTLSCEQNLNHDAMYWYRQDPGQGLRLIYYSQIVNDFQKGDIAEGYSVSREKKESFPLTVTSAQKNPTAFYLCASSIGGQGIGTEAFFGQGTRLTVV.

The CDR3 sequence is CASSLYSGSYNEQFF. The DNA of the CDR3 is TGTGCCAGCAGTTTATATAGCGGGAGCTACAATGAGCAGTTCTTC. The genes are TRBV27 and TRBJ2-1; 9 bases fit TRBD2. With V trimmed by 1 base and J by 3 bases, 1 base remained unmatched. Germline V gene sequence: CDR1 MNHEY, CDR2 SMNVEV (reference sequence). The CDR3 runs to 15 residues.

The chain employs TRBV28 and TRBJ2-3; D remains unclear. Germline CDR1 is MDHEN and CDR2 is SYDVKM. V gave up 4 bases and J gave up 5 bases, with 7 bases separating them. The CDR3 consists of 12 residues. Here the CDR3 reads CASSSSVDTQYF. The CDR3 DNA follows: TGTGCCAGCAGTTCCAGCGTAGATACGCAGTATTTT.

The chain employs TRBV9 and TRBJ1-5; a possible D gene is TRBD1 (6 bases). The V end lost 4 bases, the J end lost 4 bases, and 12 bases lay between the germline ends. Per germline, CDR1 SGDLS and CDR2 YYNGEE. The CDR3 is 14 residues long. The CDR3 sequence: CASSSGQINQPQHF. The CDR3 coding sequence is TGTGCCAGCAGCTCCGGACAGATAAATCAGCCCCAGCATTTT.

The chain joins TRBV2 to TRBJ2-5, with a weak D call TRBD2 (5 bases). Germline V gene sequence: CDR1 SNHLY, CDR2 FYNNEI. Deletions cut 1 base from V and 2 bases from J, with 11 bases between. The CDR3 runs 15 residues. The CDR3 DNA reads as TGTGCCAGCAGTGAAGGAGGGCCGTATCAAGAGACCCAGTACTTC. Translated, it gives CASSEGGPYQETQYF.

V is TRBV5-1 and J is TRBJ2-2, with D tentatively TRBD2 (5 bases). The germline V gene has CDR1 SGHRS and CDR2 YFSETQ. The V and J ends lost 2 bases and 8 bases respectively, with 13 bases between them. CDR3 size: 14 residues. The CDR3 loop reads CASSFATADGELFF. CDR3 nucleotide sequence: TGCGCCAGCAGCTTCGCTACAGCGGATGGGGAGCTGTTTTTT.

The V gene is TRBV28, the J gene TRBJ2-5; 8 bases agree with TRBD1. From germline, CDR1 is MDHEN and CDR2 SYDVKM. Unmatched junction bases numbered 6, after V lost 5 bases and J lost 1 base. The CDR3 totals 15 residues. CDR3 residues: CASSRGQGPQETQYF. DNA for the CDR3: TGTGCCAGCAGTAGAGGACAGGGCCCCCAAGAGACCCAGTACTTC.

The genes are TRBV7-3 and TRBJ2-2, with 7 bases that match TRBD1. The germline V gene has CDR1 SGHTA and CDR2 FQGTGA. The CDR3 has 15 amino acids. The ends lost 8 bases at V and 0 bases at J; junction bases unmatched: 6. The CDR3 DNA sequence: TGTGCCAGCGTTAGACAGGGCGCGAACACCGGGGAGCTGTTTTTT. It is translated as CASVRQGANTGELFF.

The gene calls are TRBV4-3 and TRBJ2-7; 13 bases agree with TRBD2. This CDR3 is 18 amino acids long. V lost 1 base, J lost 0 bases, and 6 bases stayed unmatched. Germline V gene sequence: CDR1 LGHNA, CDR2 YSLEER. The CDR3 spells CASSQVWTSGSLSYEQYF. CDR3 coding DNA: TGCGCCAGCAGCCAAGTTTGGACTAGCGGGAGTCTCTCCTACGAGCAGTACTTC.

In this sample, this clone turned up once. The rearrangement uses TRBV13 and TRBJ2-7; 7 positions agree with TRBD1. The CDR3 spans 14 residues. With 3 bases clipped from V and 3 bases from J, the junction kept 5 bases outside the gene matches. Germline V gene lookup returns CDR1 PRHDT and CDR2 FYEKMQ (reference sequence). The CDR3 DNA is TGTGCCAGCAGCTTCACAGGGGAAAACTACGAGCAGTACTTC. This encodes CASSFTGENYEQYF.

The V and J genes are TRBV6-5 and TRBJ2-5; the match to TRBD2 covers 8 bases. The DNA end is a closer match to TRBJ2-7, so the J assignment may be wrong. The germline V gene has CDR1 MNHEY and CDR2 SVGAGI. The CDR3 covers 14 residues. Here the CDR3 DNA reads TGTGCCAGCAGCCTAAGCGGGGGTAGGTACGAGCAGTACTTC. Translation: CASSLSGGRYEQYF.

The chain combines TRBV9 with TRBJ2-2; TRBD2 matches at 7 bases. The CDR3 totals 15 residues. J gave up 6 bases and V 0 bases, and 5 bases lay outside the gene matches. CDR1 SGDLS and CDR2 YYNGEE come from the germline V gene. The CDR3 sequence is CASSVGEGRSGELFF. The CDR3 DNA reads as TGTGCCAGCAGCGTAGGGGAGGGGCGGTCCGGGGAGCTGTTTTTT. Full variable domain (outside the CDR3, taken from reference TRBV9 and TRBJ2-2): DSGVTQTPKHLITATGQRVTLRCSPRSGDLSVYWYQQSLDQGLQFLIQYYNGEERAKGNILERFSAQQFPDLHSELNLSSLELGDSALYFCASSVGEGRSGELFFGEGSRLTVL.

The CDR3 DNA sequence: TGCGCCAGCAGCTTCGCTAGTTCTTCCTACGAGCAGTACTTC. Its protein is CASSFASSSYEQYF. This chain joins TRBV5-1 and TRBJ2-7; D unclear. Germline V gene lookup returns CDR1 SGHRS and CDR2 YFSETQ. Trimming stripped 2 bases from V and 1 base from J, with 10 bases between. The CDR3 covers 14 residues.

In this sample, this clone turned up a few times. The J gene is TRBJ1-1, the V gene TRBV20-1, with unresolved D. V dropped 3 bases and J dropped 3 bases, with 5 bases sitting between them. Germline values: CDR1 DFQATT, CDR2 SNEGSKA (reference sequence). There are 11 residues in the CDR3. The CDR3, as DNA: TGCAGTGCTAGTATCGACACTGAAGCTTTCTTT. This encodes CSASIDTEAFF.

This chain joins TRBV27 and TRBJ2-7, with TRBD2 matching 8 bases. CDR1 MNHEY and CDR2 SMNVEV come from the germline V gene (reference sequence). V lost 4 bases to trimming and J lost 2 bases; unmatched junction nucleotides: 13. The CDR3 covers 17 residues. CDR3 sequence (DNA): TGTGCCAGCAGTTCACGACACGGGACTAGGCTAACCTACGAGCAGTACTTC. It encodes CASSSRHGTRLTYEQYF.

This clone has only one observation. V gene TRBV5-4 combines with J gene TRBJ1-1; D gene ambiguous. CDR1 SGHNT and CDR2 YYREEE come from the germline V gene (reference sequence). V was shortened by 2 bases and J by 4 bases, with 15 bases between the two germline ends. This CDR3 region has 15 residues. CDR3 loop: CASSFELNRPTEAFF. DNA of the CDR3: TGTGCCAGCAGCTTCGAGTTGAACAGACCCACTGAAGCTTTCTTT.

The V gene is TRBV18, the J gene TRBJ2-3, with D perhaps matching TRBD2 (6 bases). V was cut by 3 bases and J by 5 bases, with 15 bases left in between. Germline lookup yields CDR1 KGHSH and CDR2 LQKENI. The CDR3 loop spans 15 amino acids. The CDR3 is CASSPGGHVGDTQYF. The CDR3 coding sequence is TGTGCCAGCTCACCGGGAGGACACGTCGGAGATACGCAGTATTTT.

The rearrangement links TRBV25-1 to TRBJ2-3; 8 bases are shared with TRBD2. The CDR3 has 14 residues. Trimming at V came to 4 bases and at J to 4 bases, leaving 4 bases not matched to a gene. CDR1 and CDR2 from the germline V gene are MGHDK and SYGVNS. The CDR3 region is CASSGLATSDTQYF. CDR3 bases: TGTGCCAGCAGTGGACTAGCGACATCAGATACGCAGTATTTT.